This T cell receptor beta chain was recovered during a study of cytomegalovirus exposure and HLA in healthy donors. Findings and limits, study-wide: When analyzed later, a missense DCLRE1C variant was found to be linked to TCR beta V- and J-gene trimming.

13 Jbeta primers and 60 Vbeta primers were used for the PCR. The protocol was immunoSEQ multiplex PCR, while the TCRdb copy is restricted to in-frame clones and leaves out a portion. The sample shows about 150,000 clones, 79% of them seen only once. With respect to this clone: The antigen is not known.

The donors gave bone marrow, and they were healthy. The germline CDR1 and CDR2 sequences are MNHNS and SASEGT. The V gene lost 1 base and the J gene lost 7 bases, with 11 bases spanning the gap. This CDR3 is 14 amino acids long. The sequencing input was PBMCs. V usage is TRBV6-1 and J usage is TRBJ2-1; tentative D call: TRBD1 (6 bases). The source is a man aged 45 to 65 in good health and CMV-seropositive. CDR3 sequence reads: CASSEVNRENEQFF. The CDR3 bases are TGTGCCAGCAGTGAAGTAAACAGGGAGAATGAGCAGTTCTTC.